A single sample is the source of the 30 T cell receptor beta chains below, sequenced in a study of PD-1 blockade in classical Hodgkin lymphoma. Each patient experienced a relapse that followed autologous stem cell transplantation, and brentuximab vedotin exposure varied. Profiling relied on immunoSEQ multiplex PCR, and the TCRdb table lists in-frame clones only, not all of them. The top ten hold approximately 6.3% of the sample, which has under 25,000 clones, less than 85% seen once. This material consisted of peripheral blood mononuclear cells (PBMCs), taken at baseline. The receptors here all came from a human donor with classical Hodgkin lymphoma.

The J gene is TRBJ2-1, the V gene TRBV29-1; D tentatively reads TRBD1 or TRBD2 (5 bases each). Germline V lookup: CDR1 SQVTM, CDR2 ANQGSEA. The CDR3 runs 17 residues. The ends were cut back, 6 bases at V and 1 base at J, with 22 bases in the middle. DNA of the CDR3: TGCAGCGTCCCCACCTGGGACGAATACTCATCCTACAATGAGCAGTTCTTC. This sequence encodes CSVPTWDEYSSYNEQFF.

V and J are TRBV7-6 and TRBJ2-7; 9 bases line up with TRBD1. Trimming cost V 6 bases and J 12 bases; bases outside gene matches: 18. Germline V gene lookup returns CDR1 SGHVS and CDR2 FNYEAQ. This CDR3 is 15 amino acids long. The CDR3 protein is CASSFGGQGLLRGYF. CDR3 bases: TGTGCCAGCAGTTTCGGGGGACAGGGCCTTCTTAGGGGGTACTTC.

The chain joins TRBV6-1 to TRBJ1-6, with 7 bases aligning to TRBD1. There are 15 residues in the CDR3. Unmatched junction bases numbered 14, after V lost 10 bases and J lost 8 bases. From germline, CDR1 is MNHNS and CDR2 SASEGT. The DNA of the CDR3 is TGTGCCACCTTCATAGGAGGGGGCGGTTATTCACCCCTCCACTTT. Protein sequence: CATFIGGGGYSPLHF.

This chain uses TRBV11-3 with TRBJ1-2; weak D call: TRBD1 (5 bases). The CDR3 spans 13 residues. The germline V gene encodes CDR1 SGHNT and CDR2 YENEEA. Trimming removed 0 bases from V and 8 bases from J, with 10 bases in between. The CDR3 DNA sequence: TGTGCCAGCAGCTTAGATCGGGGGGGAGGCTACACCTTC. It yields the protein CASSLDRGGGYTF. The variable domain in full, completed from reference TRBV11-3 and TRBJ1-2, reads EAGVVQSPRYKIIEKKQPVAFWCNPISGHNTLYWYLQNLGQGPELLIRYENEEAVDDSQLPKDRFSAERLKGVDSTLKIQPAELGDSAVYLCASSLDRGGGYTFGSGTRLTVV.

This chain uses TRBV2 with TRBJ1-2; TRBD1 aligns across 10 bases. Losses at the gene ends were 4 bases for V and 4 bases for J; bases not matched to a gene: 12. The germline V gene has CDR1 SNHLY and CDR2 FYNNEI. The CDR3 is 17 amino acids. CDR3 DNA: TGTGCCAGCAGTGGCCGGGACAGGGGACGTATTAGCTATGGCTACACCTTC. Its translation is CASSGRDRGRISYGYTF.

For the CDR3, the DNA is TGTGCCAGCAGACAGGCCACCATGCCCTCGGAGCAGTACTTC. It specifies CASRQATMPSEQYF. The V and J genes are TRBV6-1 and TRBJ2-7; tentatively, D is TRBD1 (5 bases). CDR1 and CDR2 (germline): MNHNS, SASEGT. This CDR3 is 14 amino acids long. V lost 6 bases and J 7 bases, leaving 19 bases between the germline ends.

The chain links TRBV9 to TRBJ1-3; no firm D call. The CDR3 is 16 amino acids. Trimming stripped 2 bases from V and 0 bases from J, with 12 bases between. Per the germline V gene, CDR1 is SGDLS and CDR2 is YYNGEE. CDR3 sequence: CASSVESSTSGNTIYF. The CDR3 nucleotides read TGTGCCAGCAGCGTCGAAAGCTCCACCTCTGGAAACACCATATATTTT.

CDR3 coding DNA: TGTGCCACCACTGGGGAGATCGGAAACACCATATATTTT. This gives the protein CATTGEIGNTIYF. The chain uses TRBV18 and TRBJ1-3; D is ambiguous. With 10 bases removed from V and 4 bases from J, the gap between germline ends came to 14 bases. This CDR3 comprises 13 residues. Looked up from germline, CDR1 is KGHSH and CDR2 is LQKENI.

V usage is TRBV4-3 and J usage is TRBJ2-3; a weak D match, TRBD1 (6 bases). The CDR3 has 15 residues. The germline V gene encodes CDR1 LGHNA and CDR2 YSLEER. The V end was cut by 4 bases, the J end by 2 bases, with 13 bases between. CDR3 loop: CASSPLGGPTDTQYF. CDR3 DNA sequence: TGCGCCAGCAGCCCCTTAGGGGGACCCACAGATACGCAGTATTTT.

This sequence joins TRBV19 and TRBJ2-7, with 10 bases that match TRBD1. V was clipped by 5 bases and J by 6 bases; unmatched bases: 10. The CDR3 length is 15 residues. Per germline, CDR1 LNHDA and CDR2 SQIVND (reference sequence). CDR3 bases: TGTGCCAGTAGTGCCTCCGGGACAGGGGTTGCCGAGCAGTACTTC. Protein: CASSASGTGVAEQYF.

The chain is built from TRBV10-1 and TRBJ2-2; the D gene is possibly TRBD1 (5 bases). The CDR3 is made up of 12 amino acids. The V end was cut by 9 bases, the J end by 5 bases, with 10 bases between. Germline assignment: CDR1 WNHNN and CDR2 SYGVQD (reference sequence). The DNA of the CDR3 is TGCGCCAGTCAGGGTAGAACCGGGGAGCTGTTTTTT. Encoded protein: CASQGRTGELFF.

The rearrangement uses TRBV7-3 and TRBJ2-3; possibly TRBD2 for D (6 bases). CDR1 is SGHTA, CDR2 FQGTGA, per germline. Between the trimmed V and J ends, which lost 1 base and 7 bases, there was a span of 15 bases. The CDR3 totals 15 residues. Written as DNA, the CDR3 is TGTGCCAGCAGCTTAAGTGCTAGCGTTGGGAATACGCAGTATTTT. Protein sequence: CASSLSASVGNTQYF.

The CDR3 loop reads CASIRTSGNTIYF. The CDR3 DNA reads as TGTGCCAGCATAAGAACCTCTGGAAACACCATATATTTT. J is TRBJ1-3 and V is TRBV6-5; unclear D gene. Trimming left V 7 bases short and J 0 bases short, with 7 bases between. CDR1 MNHEY and CDR2 SVGAGI come from the germline V gene. The CDR3 is made up of 13 amino acids.

V gene TRBV28 combines with J gene TRBJ1-2; no clear D gene. V was trimmed by 6 bases and J by 3 bases, leaving 20 bases between them. The germline V gene has CDR1 MDHEN and CDR2 SYDVKM. CDR3 length equals 16 residues. The CDR3 spells CASSPHAGETDYGYTF. The CDR3 bases are TGTGCCAGCAGCCCTCATGCCGGAGAAACAGACTATGGCTACACCTTC.

The V gene is TRBV7-8, the J gene TRBJ2-7, with D uncertain. Deletions cut 2 bases from V and 5 bases from J, with 4 bases between. CDR3 length: 11 residues. Germline V gives CDR1 SGHVS, CDR2 FQNEAQ. The DNA for the CDR3 is TGTGCCAGCAGCTTACAAGACGAGCAGTACTTC. It encodes CASSLQDEQYF.

This chain links TRBV27 with TRBJ2-6; D unclear. V was shortened by 8 bases and J by 0 bases, with 8 bases between the two germline ends. This CDR3 has 14 residues. Germline CDR1 MNHEY, CDR2 SMNVEV (reference sequence). In nucleotides, the CDR3 is TGTGCCAGCCGTGGGGTCTCTGGGGCCAACGTCCTGACTTTC. Protein sequence: CASRGVSGANVLTF.

This clone was seen once. This chain links TRBV6-1 with TRBJ2-7; D could derive from TRBD1 or TRBD2 (6 bases each). Germline assignment: CDR1 MNHNS and CDR2 SASEGT. The CDR3 contains 11 residues. The CDR3, as DNA: TGTGCGGGAGGCAGGGGCTACGAGCAGTACTTC. The encoded protein is CAGGRGYEQYF.

In its sample, this clone was seen once. The rearrangement links TRBV25-1 to TRBJ2-2; D remains unclear. Trimming removed 1 base at V and 1 base at J, with 7 bases between. The CDR3 length is 15 residues. Germline values: CDR1 MGHDK, CDR2 SYGVNS. The CDR3 loop reads CASSEFAGNTGELFF. The CDR3, as DNA: TGTGCCAGCAGTGAATTCGCAGGGAACACCGGGGAGCTGTTTTTT.

The table lists this clone with a count of one. One end of the junction fails to match germline, which may point to a read error. Other DNA sequences in the same sample also yield this CDR3. The chain has TRBV7-7 and TRBJ2-5; D may match TRBD1 or TRBD2 (6 bases each). The CDR3 contains 14 residues. Germline V gives CDR1 SSHAT, CDR2 FNYEAQ (reference sequence). The CDR3 DNA reads TGTGCTAGCAGCTTCGGGGGCAGGAGAGAGACCCAGTACTTC. Translated, it gives CASSFGGRRETQYF.

The chain uses TRBV5-4 and TRBJ2-1; 7 bases are shared with TRBD2. The V gene end was trimmed by 0 bases and the J gene end by 2 bases; junction bases not matched to a gene: 5. Germline lookup yields CDR1 SGHNT and CDR2 YYREEE (reference sequence). This CDR3 has 16 amino acids. CDR3 sequence (DNA): TGTGCCAGCAGCTTGGGGGCCCGGGGGGCCTACAATGAGCAGTTCTTC. It is translated as CASSLGARGAYNEQFF.

The chain joins TRBV4-1 to TRBJ2-7; 10 bases map to TRBD2. Germline V gives CDR1 MGHRA, CDR2 YSYEKL. After removal of 2 bases from V and 3 bases from J, the junction contained 1 base not matched to a gene. The CDR3 is made up of 14 amino acids. CDR3 DNA sequence: TGCGCCAGCAGCCAACTAGCGGGAGACTACGAGCAGTACTTC. Its protein is CASSQLAGDYEQYF.

The J gene is TRBJ2-2, the V gene TRBV28; 8 bases match TRBD1. Germline V gene sequence: CDR1 MDHEN, CDR2 SYDVKM. The CDR3 loop spans 17 amino acids. J gave up 0 bases and V 7 bases, and 10 bases lay outside the gene matches. The CDR3 is CASTLNRGDSNTGELFF. CDR3 nucleotides: TGTGCCAGCACCCTTAACAGGGGGGACTCGAACACCGGGGAGCTGTTTTTT.

V gene TRBV21-1 combines with J gene TRBJ2-3; the table calls TRBD2, which could not be checked here. TRBV21-1 is an annotated pseudogene. The CDR3 contains 15 residues. The CDR3 nucleotides are TGTGCCAGGGAATATACGACCTACTACACGGGTACGCAGTATTTT. It is translated as CAREYTTYYTGTQYF.

The chain employs TRBV7-8 and TRBJ1-5; D uncertain. The CDR3 contains 16 residues. V gave up 1 base and J gave up 2 bases, with 12 bases separating them. From germline, CDR1 is SGHVS and CDR2 FQNEAQ. The CDR3 loop is CASSLVPGLGNQPQHF. CDR3 nucleotide sequence: TGTGCCAGCAGCTTAGTTCCCGGGTTGGGCAATCAGCCCCAGCATTTT.

This chain links TRBV6-5 with TRBJ2-2, with 9 positions matching TRBD1. The germline gives CDR1 MNHEY, CDR2 SVGAGI. This CDR3 has 15 amino acids. Trimming removed 6 bases from V and 3 bases from J; junction bases left unmatched: 5. CDR3 nucleotide sequence: TGTGCCAGCAGGGTCCGGGACAGGGACACCGGGGAGCTGTTTTTT. Residues: CASRVRDRDTGELFF.

The rearrangement joins TRBV28 to TRBJ1-2, with a weak D call TRBD1 (6 bases). Per germline, CDR1 MDHEN and CDR2 SYDVKM. The CDR3 is 15 residues long. The V end was cut by 5 bases, the J end by 2 bases, with 15 bases between. Written as DNA, the CDR3 is TGTGCCAGCAGTCTACAGGGCACTACGAACTATGGCTACACCTTC. Residues: CASSLQGTTNYGYTF.

This clone turned up a few times. The rearrangement links TRBV19 to TRBJ2-6; D is unresolved. Between the trimmed V and J ends, which lost 3 bases and 1 base, there was a span of 4 bases. The germline CDR1 and CDR2 sequences are LNHDA and SQIVND (reference sequence). This CDR3 contains 14 residues. CDR3 region: CASSIRSGANVLTF. Written as DNA, the CDR3 is TGTGCCAGTAGTATTCGTTCTGGGGCCAACGTCCTGACTTTC.

The rearrangement uses TRBV4-1 and TRBJ1-1; D possibly corresponds to TRBD1 (5 bases). Germline V gene data show CDR1 as MGHRA and CDR2 as YSYEKL. Trimming shortened V by 0 bases and J by 4 bases, and 9 bases separated the two germline ends. The CDR3 totals 14 residues. CDR3 bases: TGCGCCAGCAGCCAAGATCGGGGCGGCACTGAAGCTTTCTTT. This translates into CASSQDRGGTEAFF.

This clone was seen more than once but under ten times. The rearrangement joins TRBV4-1 to TRBJ2-7; 10 nucleotides agree with TRBD1. J lost 7 bases, V lost 3 bases, and 6 bases had no gene match. Germline V gene sequence: CDR1 MGHRA, CDR2 YSYEKL. CDR3 length equals 14 residues. The DNA of the CDR3 is TGCGCCAGCAGCCACGACAGGGGGCTGGGTGAGCAGTACTTC. This gives the protein CASSHDRGLGEQYF.

J is TRBJ2-1 and V is TRBV7-9, with 13 bases identical to TRBD2. V shed 5 bases, J shed 3 bases, and the junction held 4 bases outside the gene matches. The CDR3 runs to 16 residues. The germline V gene encodes CDR1 SEHNR and CDR2 FQNEAQ (reference sequence). The CDR3 spells CASSQTSGGHYNEQFF. In DNA, the CDR3 is TGTGCCAGCAGCCAGACTAGCGGGGGGCACTACAATGAGCAGTTCTTC.